This record covers a single TCR beta chain. The antigen is not known. This sample was taken from a study of T cells in narcolepsy. For the study at large: Healthy controls were enrolled alongside patients with narcolepsy type 1 or type 2.

Here immunoSEQ multiplex PCR was the method, and the copy in TCRdb shows in-frame clones only, minus some. This table has around 31,000 clones, 75% to 85% appearing once. CDR3 size: 14 residues. Losses at the gene ends were 1 base for V and 8 bases for J; bases not matched to a gene: 6. Germline CDR1 and CDR2: MNHNS and SASEGT. Whole-study results and caveats: Autoreactive clonotypes reportedly recurred in blood of same and different patients, not controls. Autoreactive clone sequences were missing from some blood memory CD4+ repertoires. Same-patient CSF and blood CD4+ T cell clonotypes included HCRT-specific and TRIB2-specific autoreactive ones.

The specimen sequenced was CD45RA- memory CD4+ T cells from PBMCs. The chain recombines TRBV6-1 with TRBJ1-2; 8 bases map to TRBD1. The TCR was taken from a human donor with narcolepsy. The CDR3, as DNA: TGTGCCAGCAGTGAAGTCGCAGGGGGCTTAGGCTACACCTTC. This codes for CASSEVAGGLGYTF.